This T cell receptor (beta chain) emerged from a study of beta chain features in type 1 diabetes. Study-wide results and limits: The VDJ junctions of type 1 diabetes patients carried fewer insertions and more deletions. For Type 1 diabetes patients, all four CD4+ subsets carried TCRB CDR3s that were moderately but significantly shorter. These data did not resolve whether HLA type affects TCRB rearrangement.

V was clipped by 5 bases and J by 5 bases; unmatched bases: 7. Germline loops: CDR1 ENHRY, CDR2 SYGVKD. This CDR3 comprises 14 residues. This clone has only a few counts. Its antigen remains unknown. Cell sorting via CD45RO/CCR7/CD25/CD127/CD95/CD27 was performed to obtain CD4+ naive, central memory, regulatory and stem cell-like memory cells. Expressed TCRB transcripts were sequenced after all isolated RNA was converted to cDNA. Using immunoSEQ multiplex PCR, the repertoire was profiled, and TCRdb retains in-frame clones only, with some absent. The top ten clones hold 0.095% to 0.15% of a sample with around 650,000 clones, around 12% of them seen once.

Sequenced: naive CD4+ T cells from blood. The chain links TRBV10-3 to TRBJ2-5; 8 nucleotides line up with TRBD1. The receptor was derived from a man aged 25-45 years with type 1 diabetes. DNA for the CDR3: TGTGCCATCAGTCCGACAGGGGCCCCCGAGACCCAGTACTTC. Protein sequence: CAISPTGAPETQYF.